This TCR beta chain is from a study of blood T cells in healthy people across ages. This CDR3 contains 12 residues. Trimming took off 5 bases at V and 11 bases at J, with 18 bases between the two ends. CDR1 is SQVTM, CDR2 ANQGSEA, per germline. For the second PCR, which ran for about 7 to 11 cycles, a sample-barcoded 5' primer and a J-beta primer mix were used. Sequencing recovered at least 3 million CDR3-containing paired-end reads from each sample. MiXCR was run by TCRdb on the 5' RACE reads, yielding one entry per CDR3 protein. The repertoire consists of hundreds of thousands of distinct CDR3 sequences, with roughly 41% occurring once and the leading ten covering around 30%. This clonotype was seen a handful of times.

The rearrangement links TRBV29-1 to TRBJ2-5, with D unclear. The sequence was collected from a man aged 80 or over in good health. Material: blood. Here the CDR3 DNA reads TGCAGCGTTTTGTCAGCGTACAATGAGCAGTACTTC. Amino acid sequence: CSVLSAYNEQYF.